The rows below give T cell receptor beta chains drawn from one sample of a study of CD8+ T cells in alopecia areata. TCRdb's table, derived via immunoSEQ multiplex PCR, lists solely in-frame clones and lacks some. The sample has approximately 210,000 clones, roughly 70% seen once. This specimen was CD4+ T cells sorted from blood, taken around week 49, from a patient treated with tofacitinib. The receptor source for this set is a human donor with alopecia areata. Each CDR3 is given with its conserved first and last residue. A D gene is named only where the DNA matches it firmly. Some rows mark clone size as missing; the rest say once, few, many or name a class of expanded clone.

J	V	size	D	DNA	CDR3
TRBJ1-2	TRBV29-1	-	-	TGCAGCGTTGAAATCCTTGGGGCCGCTGGCTACACCTTC	CSVEILGAAGYTF
TRBJ1-6	TRBV27	-	-	TGTGCCAGCAGAGAATGGACGGCAGATTCTGCCCTCCACTTT	CASREWTADSALHF
TRBJ1-2	TRBV28	-	-	TGTGCCAGCAGGAGAGCCGGCGGTGGCTACACCTTC	CASRRAGGGYTF
TRBJ2-7	TRBV29-1	-	-	TGCAGCGTTGTAGGGGTTCATGACACCTCCTTGGCCTACGAGCAGTACTTC	CSVVGVHDTSLAYEQYF
TRBJ2-5	TRBV7-6	-	TRBD2	TGTGCCAGCAGCACCGGGACTAGCGGGGTGCTGGGACGGACCCAGTACTTC	CASSTGTSGVLGRTQYF
TRBJ2-7	TRBV14	-	-	TGTGCCAGCAGCCAAGACAGGGGCGAGCAGTACTTC	CASSQDRGEQYF
TRBJ2-3	TRBV14	many	-	TGTGCCAGCAGCGGAGATACGCAGTATTTT	CASSGDTQYF
TRBJ2-1	TRBV20-1	few	-	TGCAGTGCTAGCTACTACAATGAGCAGTTCTTC	CSASYYNEQFF
TRBJ1-1	TRBV6-6	few	-	TGTGCCAGCAGTTACACTGAAGCTTTCTTT	CASSYTEAFF
TRBJ2-3	TRBV7-9	-	-	TGTGCCAGCAGCTCTCCGGCGGGGCCACAGTATACGCAGTATTTT	CASSSPAGPQYTQYF
TRBJ1-2	TRBV7-2	-	-	TGTGCCAGCAGGGGGGCTAGGCGAGGGGATAACTATGGCTACACCTTC	CASRGARRGDNYGYTF
TRBJ1-1	TRBV5-1	-	-	TGCGCCAGCAGCTTGGATCCGCAGGGCACTGAAGCTTTCTTT	CASSLDPQGTEAFF
TRBJ1-1	TRBV7-2	-	TRBD1	TGTGCCAGCAGCCCGGACAGGGACACTGAAGCTTTCTTT	CASSPDRDTEAFF
TRBJ2-2	TRBV30	-	-	TGTGCCTGGACTAAAGGAGGGCAGGGCAACGGGGAGCTGTTTTTT	CAWTKGGQGNGELFF
TRBJ1-1	TRBV2	-	-	TGTGCCAGCAATAAGAACACTGAAGCTTTCTTT	CASNKNTEAFF
TRBJ1-4	TRBV19	few	TRBD1	TGTGCCAGTAGTACCGGGACAGGGACAACTAATGAAAAACTGTTTTTT	CASSTGTGTTNEKLFF
TRBJ1-2	TRBV2	-	-	TGTGCCAGCAGTGCGGGGGGCTATGGCTACACCTTC	CASSAGGYGYTF
TRBJ2-1	TRBV7-2	-	-	TGTGCCAGCAGCTCGTCCATTTCTAGGAATGAGCAGTTCTTC	CASSSSISRNEQFF
TRBJ2-1	TRBV7-2	-	-	TGTGCCAGCATCCAAAGGGGGGGCCGGTGGAATGAGCAGTTCTTC	CASIQRGGRWNEQFF
TRBJ2-7	TRBV29-1	-	-	TGCAGCGTCCGAGCAGGGGCCTACGAGCAGTACTTC	CSVRAGAYEQYF
TRBJ1-2	TRBV9	-	-	TGTGCCAGCAGCCCGGGAGGACAGACCTTATATGGGGGCTACACCTTC	CASSPGGQTLYGGYTF
TRBJ1-6	TRBV7-3	-	-	TGTGCCAGCAGTGCCGACATCCTAAATTCACCCCTCCACTTT	CASSADILNSPLHF
TRBJ1-6	TRBV6-6	few	TRBD1	TGTGCCAGCAGTGTTACAGGGGGTGATAATTCACCCCTCCACTTT	CASSVTGGDNSPLHF
TRBJ2-5	TRBV2	-	-	TGTGCCAGCAGAGGCTCAGAGACCCAGTACTTC	CASRGSETQYF
TRBJ2-1	TRBV21-1	-	-	TGTGCCAGCACCTCCCGGCGGGACCTCTTCTCCTACAATGAGCAGTTCTTC	CASTSRRDLFSYNEQFF
TRBJ1-2	TRBV30	-	-	TGTGCCTGGAGTGCATTCCTGCTAGCTAACTATGGCTACACCTTC	CAWSAFLLANYGYTF
TRBJ2-2	TRBV7-3	few	-	TGTGCCAGCAGCTTAGTGCCGGGAATTTTCGACACCGGGGAGCTGTTTTTT	CASSLVPGIFDTGELFF
TRBJ1-4	TRBV11-2	once	-	TGTGCCAGCAGCTTATGGATTTCCGGGATGAGAGTCGGACTGTTTTTT	CASSLWISGMRVGLFF
TRBJ1-6	TRBV29-1	-	-	TGCAGCGTTACCTTAGGGGTGGGTGGAAATTCACCCCTCCACTTT	CSVTLGVGGNSPLHF
TRBJ1-3	TRBV11-3	-	-	TGTGCCAGCAGCTTAACTTTCCGAGGGAACACCATATATTTT	CASSLTFRGNTIYF
TRBJ2-5	TRBV7-2	few	TRBD2	TGTGCCAGCAGCGCCACACTAGCGGCGGCCCTGGGGACCCAGTACTTC	CASSATLAAALGTQYF
TRBJ1-6	TRBV23-1	-	-	TGCGCCAGCAGTCAATCTCCGGAGGGCTTAGGGCATTCACCCCTCCACTTT	CASSQSPEGLGHSPLHF
TRBJ1-5	TRBV29-1	-	TRBD1	TGCAGCGTGGGACAGGGGGTATCTAATCAGCCCCAGCATTTT	CSVGQGVSNQPQHF
TRBJ2-7	TRBV29-1	few	-	TGCAGCGTTGAAACCCCTCCAGCCGAGCAGTACTTC	CSVETPPAEQYF
TRBJ1-4	TRBV30	-	-	TGTGCCTGGAGTGTACCCGTCGTACGGGAAAAACTGTTTTTT	CAWSVPVVREKLFF
TRBJ1-1	TRBV9	-	-	TGTGCCAGCAGCGTAGCGCAGATGAACACTGAAGCTTTCTTT	CASSVAQMNTEAFF
TRBJ1-1	TRBV29-1	-	TRBD1	TGCAGCGGTTACAACAGGGGCACTGAAGCTTTCTTT	CSGYNRGTEAFF
TRBJ2-7	TRBV2	once	TRBD1	TGTGCCAGCAGTGTCGAAGGACAGGAGTACGAGCAGTACTTC	CASSVEGQEYEQYF
TRBJ1-2	TRBV30	-	-	TGTGCCTGGAGGCAGGGAGCGTATGGCTACACCTTC	CAWRQGAYGYTF
TRBJ1-1	TRBV29-1	-	TRBD1	TGCAGCGTTGGCAGGGGGATGAACACTGAAGCTTTCTTT	CSVGRGMNTEAFF
TRBJ2-3	TRBV11-2	-	TRBD2	TGTGCCAGCAGCCGACTAGCAGGAGATACGCAGTATTTT	CASSRLAGDTQYF
TRBJ2-6	TRBV10-3	-	-	TGTGCCATCAGTGAGGGGTCGGGCCCTGGGGCCAACGTCCTGACTTTC	CAISEGSGPGANVLTF
TRBJ2-7	TRBV5-4	-	-	TGTGCCAGCAGCTTCGGGGGATCCTACGAGCAGTACTTC	CASSFGGSYEQYF
TRBJ1-1	TRBV13	few	-	TGTGCCAGCAGCAACAAGGGGATAGCTGAAGCTTTCTTT	CASSNKGIAEAFF
TRBJ2-7	TRBV29-1	-	-	TGCAGCGTTGCGCAGGGCTCCTACGAGCAGTACTTC	CSVAQGSYEQYF
TRBJ1-1	TRBV9	few	TRBD1	TGTGCCAGCAGCGTAGCTCCGGGACAGGGGACTGAAGCTTTCTTT	CASSVAPGQGTEAFF
TRBJ1-6	TRBV6-5	-	-	TGTGCCAGTAACTCGGTGGCAGGGACAACGTCACCCCTCCACTTT	CASNSVAGTTSPLHF
TRBJ2-1	TRBV7-3	-	TRBD1	TGTGCCAGCAGCCCCATGGGGACAGGGGCTTCGGATGAGCAGTTCTTC	CASSPMGTGASDEQFF
TRBJ1-1	TRBV6-5	few	-	TGTGCCAGCAGTTACAGAGGAACCGGTGCTTTCTTT	CASSYRGTGAFF
TRBJ1-4	TRBV29-1	-	-	TGCAGCGCCAAGGCGGGGTTGCCGGAAAAACTGTTTTTT	CSAKAGLPEKLFF
TRBJ2-5	TRBV9	few	-	TGTGCCAGCAGCGTAGAAGGAGGGGGCATGGAGACCCAGTACTTC	CASSVEGGGMETQYF
TRBJ2-1	TRBV7-7	-	TRBD2	TGTGCCAGCAGCCGGACTAGCGGGGGTTCCTCCTACAATGAGCAGTTCTTC	CASSRTSGGSSYNEQFF
TRBJ2-3	TRBV29-1	-	-	TGCAGCGTGACATGGGGAAGGGCCGGGACACCGCAAGGAGATACGCAGTATTTT	CSVTWGRAGTPQGDTQYF
TRBJ1-2	TRBV28	many	TRBD1	TGTGCCAGCACTCTCCCGGGACAGGGTTCGTATGGCTACACCTTC	CASTLPGQGSYGYTF
TRBJ2-1	TRBV4-1	-	TRBD2	TGCGCCAGCAGCAATGGACTAGCCGATAGGAAGGTTGAGCAGTTCTTC	CASSNGLADRKVEQFF